These 15 T cell receptor beta chains came from one sample sequenced in a study of cytomegalovirus exposure and HLA in healthy donors. This table comes from immunoSEQ multiplex PCR, and its TCRdb copy is limited to in-frame clones, with some not included. The table lists 120,000 or so clones, about 85% of them singletons. Sequenced material: PBMCs. The receptors were gathered from a man younger than 35 in good health and CMV-seropositive.

The V call is TRBV12-5, the J call TRBJ2-1; possible D gene TRBD1, 5 bases. The germline V gene has CDR1 LGHNT and CDR2 FRNRAP. V gave up 3 bases and J gave up 8 bases, with 14 bases separating them. The CDR3 has 14 residues. The CDR3 nucleotides read TGTGCTAGTGGTTTAAGGGGCCTTGTTGATGAGCAGTTCTTC. This translates into CASGLRGLVDEQFF.

The chain links TRBV2 to TRBJ2-7; 7 positions agree with TRBD2. The V segment lost 7 bases and the J segment 2 bases; nucleotides outside the gene matches: 8. CDR1 and CDR2 (germline): SNHLY, FYNNEI. The CDR3 has 14 amino acids. The CDR3 sequence: CASKYLAEAYEQYF. In DNA, the CDR3 is TGTGCCAGCAAATATCTAGCGGAGGCCTACGAGCAGTACTTC.

V is TRBV7-6 and J is TRBJ2-7; tentatively, D is TRBD2 (5 bases). V lost 1 base to trimming and J lost 1 base, with 11 bases between them. This CDR3 comprises 15 residues. Germline V gene sequence: CDR1 SGHVS, CDR2 FNYEAQ. The CDR3 here is CASSLGGEGSYEQYF. The CDR3, as DNA: TGTGCCAGCAGCTTAGGGGGTGAGGGTTCCTACGAGCAGTACTTC.

This clone showed up just a few times. The chain recombines TRBV6-4 with TRBJ1-6; 11 bases line up with TRBD1. Trimming removed 3 bases from V and 9 bases from J; junction bases left unmatched: 4. Germline V lookup: CDR1 MRHNA, CDR2 SNTAGT. The CDR3 is made up of 15 amino acids. In nucleotides, the CDR3 is TGTGCCAGCAGTGAAGGAGGGACAGGGGGTTCACCCCTCCACTTT. The encoded protein is CASSEGGTGGSPLHF.

As DNA, the CDR3 is TGTGCCAGCAGTAAGGGCAGGGGCGATGAGCAGTTCTTC. Residues: CASSKGRGDEQFF. V usage is TRBV2 and J usage is TRBJ2-1; possibly TRBD1 for D (6 bases). Germline CDR1 reads SNHLY; CDR2 reads FYNNEI. Trimming shortened V by 5 bases and J by 8 bases, and 13 bases separated the two germline ends. The CDR3 length is 13 residues.

The chain has TRBV6-5 and TRBJ2-3, with D possibly matching TRBD1 (6 bases). The V end was cut by 5 bases, the J end by 3 bases, with 15 bases between. The CDR3 covers 15 residues. In germline, CDR1 is MNHEY, CDR2 SVGAGI. CDR3 amino acids: CASSPTGIRTDTQYF. DNA for the CDR3: TGTGCCAGCAGTCCAACAGGGATAAGGACAGATACGCAGTATTTT.

The chain couples TRBV28 to TRBJ2-1; 7 bases are shared with TRBD1. This CDR3 spans 18 amino acids. Germline CDR1 is MDHEN and CDR2 is SYDVKM. V was pared by 6 bases and J by 0 bases, with 14 bases of the junction left unmatched. The CDR3, as DNA: TGTGCCAGCAGACCAACACAGGGGACAGACAGCTCCTACAATGAGCAGTTCTTC. This sequence encodes CASRPTQGTDSSYNEQFF.

This chain connects TRBV5-1 to TRBJ2-5, with 8 nucleotides matching TRBD1. The germline V gene encodes CDR1 SGHRS and CDR2 YFSETQ. This CDR3 spans 15 amino acids. Germline trimming cut 2 bases from V and 2 bases from J; bases unmatched to any gene: 5. In nucleotides, the CDR3 is TGCGCCAGCAGCTTAATGACAGGGGAACAAGAGACCCAGTACTTC. Residues: CASSLMTGEQETQYF.

The rearrangement uses TRBV4-1 and TRBJ1-3; TRBD1 is a possible D gene (5 bases). The V gene lost 2 bases and the J gene lost 7 bases, with 18 bases spanning the gap. Looked up from germline, CDR1 is MGHRA and CDR2 is YSYEKL. The CDR3 totals 16 residues. The CDR3 region has the DNA TGCGCCAGCAGCCAATTACCCGGGACTTGGGGTAACACCATATATTTT. Protein: CASSQLPGTWGNTIYF.

The chain joins TRBV5-1 to TRBJ1-1, with no clear D. V was pared by 4 bases and J by 1 base, with 20 bases between. CDR3 length: 17 residues. Germline-derived CDR1 and CDR2 are SGHRS and YFSETQ. The CDR3, as DNA: TGCGCCAGCAGCCGCGGAGCCACGCCTCGACCGAACACTGAAGCTTTCTTT. Protein: CASSRGATPRPNTEAFF.

This chain connects TRBV9 to TRBJ2-3; 9 nucleotides line up with TRBD2. Germline V CDR1 and CDR2: SGDLS, YYNGEE. CDR3 length equals 17 residues. Germline trimming cut 1 base from V and 2 bases from J; bases unmatched to any gene: 8. DNA for the CDR3: TGTGCCAGCAGCGTAAAGGGCGGGGGGGTTCACACAGATACGCAGTATTTT. It encodes CASSVKGGGVHTDTQYF.

This clone was picked up one time. The chain is built from TRBV4-3 and TRBJ1-3; TRBD1 might be the D (5 bases). The V and J ends lost 1 base and 4 bases respectively, with 11 bases between them. Germline CDR1 LGHNA, CDR2 YSLEER. This CDR3 spans 15 amino acids. The CDR3 is CASSQVRGYGNTIYF. DNA for the CDR3: TGCGCCAGCAGCCAAGTGCGGGGGTACGGAAACACCATATATTTT.

The chain uses TRBV7-9 and TRBJ1-5; tentative D call: TRBD1 (6 bases). The CDR3 length is 15 residues. The germline V gene encodes CDR1 SEHNR and CDR2 FQNEAQ (reference sequence). V was clipped by 5 bases and J by 1 base, with 12 bases between them. The CDR3: CASSPGRGSNQPQHF. In nucleotides, the CDR3 is TGTGCCAGCAGCCCTGGGAGGGGGAGCAATCAGCCCCAGCATTTT.

The rearrangement uses TRBV23-1 and TRBJ2-3; the D is unclear. TRBV23-1 is flagged as an ORF with uncertain function. Trimming shortened V by 5 bases and J by 0 bases, and 15 bases separated the two germline ends. This CDR3 is 16 amino acids long. The CDR3 DNA sequence: TGCGCCAGCAGTGCCCGACGAAAGACTAGCACAGATACGCAGTATTTT. Protein product: CASSARRKTSTDTQYF.

CDR3 protein: CASSLARENEKLFF. The CDR3 region has the DNA TGTGCCAGCAGTTTAGCCAGGGAAAATGAAAAACTGTTTTTT. V is TRBV27 and J is TRBJ1-4; possible D gene TRBD1, 5 bases. The CDR3 is 14 amino acids. Deletions cut 2 bases from V and 5 bases from J, with 9 bases between. CDR1 MNHEY and CDR2 SMNVEV come from the germline V gene (reference sequence).